These T cell receptor beta chains were read from a single sample in a study of CD8 T cells in ankylosing spondylitis. One entry per CDR3 protein, called by TCRdb with MiXCR from the 5' RACE reads. This repertoire shows approximately 350,000 distinct CDR3 sequences, about 14% found once; its top ten account for less than 1.1%. The sequenced material came from blood, either unsorted or a sorted T cell fraction (not recorded which). The receptors shown here come from a male donor with ankylosing spondylitis or in good health (not recorded which). Each CDR3 is given with its conserved first and last residue. The D gene is left open where the match is weak. Size is omitted from some rows. Given values are once, few, many or a class for expanded clones.

v_gene	abundance	j_gene	d_gene	CDR3aa	CDR3nt
TRBV12-3/TRBV12-4	many	TRBJ2-3	NA	CASIPERSADTQYF	TGTGCCAGCATCCCAGAACGGTCCGCAGATACGCAGTATTTT
TRBV3-1	NA	TRBJ2-2	TRBD2	CASSHLAGPANTGELFF	TGTGCCAGCAGCCACCTAGCGGGGCCAGCGAACACCGGGGAGCTGTTTTTT
TRBV5-1	many	TRBJ2-1	NA	CASSLVRMTGAYNEQFF	TGCGCCAGCAGCTTGGTTCGAATGACAGGCGCCTACAATGAGCAGTTCTTC
TRBV4-2	few	TRBJ2-3	NA	CASSQDTDSTDTQYF	TGTGCCAGCAGCCAAGATACGGACAGCACAGATACGCAGTATTTT
TRBV20-1	NA	TRBJ2-2	TRBD2	CSASGTSGGQGELFF	TGCAGTGCTAGCGGGACTAGCGGGGGTCAAGGGGAGCTGTTTTTT
TRBV12-3/TRBV12-4	many	TRBJ1-4	TRBD1	CASSLSTGAPEKLFF	TGTGCCAGCAGTCTCTCGACAGGGGCGCCTGAAAAACTGTTTTTT
TRBV12-3/TRBV12-4	few	TRBJ2-1	TRBD1	CASSLRDRGANEQFF	TGTGCCAGCAGTTTAAGGGACAGGGGGGCCAATGAGCAGTTCTTC
TRBV12-3/TRBV12-4	NA	TRBJ2-4	TRBD2	CASSPSSGKNIQYF	TGTGCCAGCAGTCCCTCTAGCGGGAAAAACATTCAGTACTTC
TRBV5-1	few	TRBJ2-1	TRBD2	CASSSGTSGGAPYNEQFF	TGCGCCAGCAGCTCGGGGACTAGCGGGGGGGCCCCCTACAATGAGCAGTTCTTC
TRBV20-1	few	TRBJ1-4	NA	CSARERANEKLFF	TGCAGTGCTAGAGAAAGGGCTAATGAAAAACTGTTTTTT
TRBV6-1	NA	TRBJ1-2	NA	CASSPGEARVGYTF	TGTGCCAGCAGTCCCGGGGAGGCGAGAGTTGGCTACACCTTC
TRBV19	NA	TRBJ1-1	NA	CASSLLLRDTEAFF	TGTGCCAGTAGTCTCCTCCTTAGGGACACTGAAGCTTTCTTT
TRBV24-1	NA	TRBJ2-1	TRBD1	CATSAGTGLRDSYNEQFF	TGTGCCACCAGTGCCGGGACAGGGCTGCGGGACTCCTACAATGAGCAGTTCTTC
TRBV3-1	few	TRBJ2-1	TRBD2	CASSQGLAGEQFF	TGTGCCAGCAGCCAGGGACTAGCGGGGGAGCAGTTCTTC
TRBV5-1	many	TRBJ1-5	NA	CASSLVGDQPQHF	TGCGCCAGCAGCTTGGTAGGAGATCAGCCCCAGCATTTT
TRBV10-3	few	TRBJ2-1	NA	CAISLAPRAEGEQFF	TGTGCCATCAGTCTAGCTCCCAGGGCCGAAGGGGAGCAGTTCTTC
TRBV20-1	few	TRBJ1-1	TRBD1	CSASSSGGMGTEAFF	TGCAGTGCTAGTTCCTCAGGGGGAATGGGCACTGAAGCTTTCTTT
TRBV7-2	few	TRBJ1-6	NA	CASSGGGVYNSPLHF	TGTGCCAGCAGCGGTGGGGGTGTTTATAATTCACCCCTCCACTTT
TRBV12-3/TRBV12-4	few	TRBJ1-1	NA	CASSLFRDTEAFF	TGTGCCAGCAGTTTATTCCGGGATACTGAAGCTTTCTTT
TRBV9	few	TRBJ1-4	TRBD1	CASSDGIRDRGKLFF	TGTGCCAGCAGCGATGGGATCCGGGACAGGGGAAAACTGTTTTTT
TRBV20-1	few	TRBJ1-1	NA	CSATPNTEAFF	TGCAGTGCTACCCCGAACACTGAAGCTTTCTTT
TRBV19	few	TRBJ2-1	TRBD2	CASSSGLAGGPPSYNEQFF	TGTGCCAGTAGTAGCGGACTAGCGGGAGGACCACCCTCCTACAATGAGCAGTTCTTC
TRBV7-9	NA	TRBJ2-5	NA	CASSRNREETQYF	TGTGCCAGCAGCAGGAACAGGGAAGAGACCCAGTACTTC
TRBV7-2	few	TRBJ2-7	NA	CASSLEGAGQDEQYF	TGTGCCAGCAGCTTAGAAGGAGCAGGGCAGGACGAGCAGTACTTC
TRBV21-1	NA	TRBJ1-5	NA	CASVPGGQGQPQHF	TGTGCCAGCGTTCCCGGGGGACAAGGTCAGCCCCAGCATTTT
TRBV3-1	NA	TRBJ2-4	NA	CASSQALAKNIQYF	TGTGCCAGCAGCCAAGCTCTAGCCAAAAACATTCAGTACTTC
TRBV9	few	TRBJ1-2	NA	CASSPEPGGAGYTF	TGTGCCAGCAGCCCGGAACCGGGGGGAGCTGGCTACACCTTC
TRBV3-1	few	TRBJ2-4	NA	CASSHFPGYIQYF	TGTGCCAGCAGCCATTTTCCCGGGTACATTCAGTACTTC
TRBV3-1	NA	TRBJ2-7	NA	CASSHGQVSDFEFEQYF	TGTGCCAGCAGCCACGGACAAGTCTCCGACTTTGAGTTCGAGCAGTACTTC
TRBV12-3/TRBV12-4	many	TRBJ2-6	NA	CASSLLSGANVLTF	TGCGCCAGCAGCCTACTATCTGGGGCCAACGTCCTGACTTTC
TRBV7-9	NA	TRBJ2-2	TRBD2	CASSVRLAGYNGELFF	TGTGCCAGCAGCGTTAGACTAGCGGGGTACAACGGGGAGCTGTTTTTT
TRBV19	few	TRBJ1-5	NA	CASSIPGYSNQPQHF	TGTGCCAGTAGTATACCTGGTTATAGCAATCAGCCCCAGCATTTT
TRBV3-1	few	TRBJ2-7	TRBD1	CASSPYLITGTGIFSYEQYF	TGTGCCAGCAGCCCCTACCTCATCACCGGGACAGGGATTTTTTCCTACGAGCAGTACTTC
TRBV9	NA	TRBJ1-1	TRBD1	CASSPRGGARTEAFF	TGTGCCAGCAGCCCCAGGGGGGGGGCAAGGACTGAAGCTTTCTTT
TRBV12-3/TRBV12-4	NA	TRBJ2-1	NA	CASRGEASEQFF	TGTGCCAGCAGGGGGGAGGCGTCGGAGCAGTTCTTC
TRBV27	few	TRBJ1-1	NA	CASSPLRGKGAFF	TGTGCCAGCAGTCCCCTAAGGGGGAAGGGAGCTTTCTTT
TRBV9	NA	TRBJ2-7	TRBD2	CASSVGDTSGGSYEQYF	TGTGCCAGCAGCGTAGGGGATACTAGCGGGGGCTCCTACGAGCAGTACTTC
TRBV7-2	NA	TRBJ1-5	NA	CASSFSGPNQPQHF	TGTGCCAGCAGCTTTTCAGGACCCAATCAGCCCCAGCATTTT
TRBV7-2	few	TRBJ2-3	NA	CASSSPQTDTQYF	TGTGCCAGCAGCTCACCTCAAACAGATACGCAGTATTTT
TRBV20-1	few	TRBJ1-1	NA	CSAGQWPFF	TGCAGTGCTGGACAGTGGCCTTTCTTT
TRBV6-1	NA	TRBJ1-3	NA	CASRVSASSGNTIYF	TGTGCCAGCAGGGTTTCGGCGTCCTCTGGAAACACCATATATTTT
TRBV12-3/TRBV12-4	NA	TRBJ1-1	NA	CASAFNRVNTEAFF	TGTGCCAGTGCCTTTAACAGGGTGAACACTGAAGCTTTCTTT
TRBV7-2	few	TRBJ2-1	TRBD2	CASSLLTSGRDEQFF	TGTGCCAGCAGCTTACTGACTAGCGGGAGGGATGAGCAGTTCTTC
TRBV4-2	NA	TRBJ2-2	TRBD2	CASSQGLADTGELFF	TGTGCCAGCAGCCAGGGTCTAGCGGACACCGGGGAGCTGTTTTTT
TRBV3-1	few	TRBJ2-3	NA	CASSHRSSTDTQYF	TGTGCCAGCAGCCATCGATCTAGCACAGATACGCAGTATTTT
TRBV20-1	NA	TRBJ2-1	TRBD2	CSAREGGGAGEQFF	TGCAGTGCTAGAGAAGGCGGGGGGGCAGGTGAGCAGTTCTTC
TRBV11-1	few	TRBJ2-7	TRBD2	CASSWGTSGSFYEQYF	TGTGCCAGCAGCTGGGGGACTAGCGGGTCCTTCTACGAGCAGTACTTC
TRBV5-1	many	TRBJ2-1	TRBD1	CASSPRTGYNEQFF	TGCGCCAGCAGCCCCCGGACAGGGTACAATGAGCAGTTCTTC
TRBV12-3/TRBV12-4	NA	TRBJ1-2	NA	CASRSESNYGYTF	TGTGCCAGCAGAAGTGAGTCTAACTATGGCTACACCTTC
TRBV10-1	few	TRBJ2-4	NA	CASSVGPGSIQYF	TGCGCCAGCAGTGTGGGTCCCGGCTCCATTCAGTACTTC
TRBV2	many	TRBJ2-1	TRBD2	CASSVVAGGYNEQFF	TGTGCCAGCAGTGTCGTAGCGGGAGGGTACAATGAGCAGTTCTTC
TRBV5-1	few	TRBJ2-3	TRBD1	CASSKGQGPDTQYF	TGCGCCAGCAGCAAGGGACAGGGACCCGATACGCAGTATTTT
TRBV20-1	NA	TRBJ2-7	NA	CSARESQGYRDEQYF	TGCAGTGCTAGAGAGTCACAGGGATATAGGGACGAGCAGTACTTC
TRBV6-5	few	TRBJ1-1	NA	CASSYKSLGRNTEAFF	TGTGCCAGCAGTTACAAGTCACTGGGGCGGAACACTGAAGCTTTCTTT
TRBV4-1	few	TRBJ2-7	NA	CASSQDLLTYEQYF	TGCGCCAGCAGCCAAGATCTGCTAACCTACGAGCAGTACTTC
TRBV4-2	NA	TRBJ2-7	NA	CASSQDIPGPAGSYEQYF	TGTGCCAGCAGCCAAGATATCCCCGGGCCCGCGGGGTCCTACGAGCAGTACTTC
TRBV14	NA	TRBJ2-4	TRBD2	CASSPTGGLAKNIQYF	TGTGCCAGCAGCCCTACGGGGGGATTAGCCAAAAACATTCAGTACTTC
TRBV11-2	NA	TRBJ1-1	TRBD1	CASSSGGGFTEAFF	TGTGCCAGCAGCTCAGGGGGCGGGTTCACTGAAGCTTTCTTT